This section outlines one TCR beta chain sequence together with its context. These data originate in a study of graft-versus-host responses after intestinal transplantation. Trimming removed 1 base at V and 5 bases at J, with 14 bases between. This CDR3 has 16 amino acids. CDR1 and CDR2 (germline): KGHSH, LQKENI. The method was immunoSEQ multiplex PCR; TCRdb's version includes in-frame clones alone and lacks a portion of them. Counted here are over 60,000 clones, roughly nine tenths occurring once; the ten biggest clones make up more than 1.5%. Graft tissue processing released intraepithelial and lamina propria lymphocytes.

The receptor was isolated from a human patient who received an intestinal transplant, so some T cells may come from the graft donor. The chain joins TRBV18 to TRBJ1-4, with D tentatively TRBD1 (5 bases). Sequencing used ileum tissue, obtained 350 to 400 days after transplant. The CDR3 sequence: CASSPREGRANEKLFF. DNA of the CDR3: TGTGCCAGCTCACCACGAGAGGGCAGGGCAAATGAAAAACTGTTTTTT.